The next 14 T cell receptor beta chains were all read from a single sample in a study of CD8+ T cells in alopecia areata (dated by TCRdb to the late 2010s). The treatment or condition label on this specimen signifies: oral pan-JAK inhibitor, 5-10 mg twice daily. Library method: the immunoSEQ multiplex PCR assay. RNA was extracted from all samples and reverse transcribed into cDNA as template for TCR sequencing. TCRdb took over this immuneACCESS table, retaining in-frame rearrangements with V and J assigned. Such tables are incomplete; in checked studies, under half of the missing clones stem from an unresolved V gene, and the remainder is unexplained. Here the sample has about 270,000 clones; about 60% occur a single time. The ten largest clones take up 0.8% to 1% of the sample. Source: CD4+ T cells sorted from blood, taken at roughly week 53, from a patient treated with tofacitinib. The receptor set was obtained from a human donor with alopecia areata.

There are a few counts of this clone. J is TRBJ2-7 and V is TRBV7-3; D is possibly TRBD1 (6 bases). Per germline, CDR1 SGHTA and CDR2 FQGTGA. The CDR3 spans 13 residues. Trimming stripped 1 base from V and 5 bases from J, with 9 bases between. The CDR3 DNA follows: TGTGCCAGCAGCTTAATGGACAGTCACGAGCAGTACTTC. This codes for CASSLMDSHEQYF.

The chain combines TRBV10-3 with TRBJ2-3; TRBD2 matches at 14 bases. The CDR3 sequence is 17 residues long. V dropped 2 bases and J dropped 0; count of bases not matched to a gene: 1. From germline, CDR1 is ENHRY and CDR2 SYGVKD. The CDR3 loop reads CAISEGLAGGSTDTQYF. The CDR3 bases are TGTGCCATCAGTGAGGGACTAGCGGGGGGCAGCACAGATACGCAGTATTTT.

This clone has more than one count but fewer than ten. The rearrangement links TRBV29-1 to TRBJ2-7; 7 bases are shared with TRBD1. Germline V lookup: CDR1 SQVTM, CDR2 ANQGSEA. V lost 4 bases to trimming and J lost 7 bases; unmatched junction nucleotides: 10. This CDR3 region has 13 residues. CDR3 residues: CSVADRVLGEQYF. CDR3 sequence (DNA): TGCAGCGTTGCCGACAGGGTTCTGGGGGAGCAGTACTTC.

This rearrangement joins TRBV7-2 to TRBJ1-4; no firm D call. CDR1 is SGHTA, CDR2 FQGNSA, per germline. The length of the CDR3 is 15 residues. Trimming stripped 2 bases from V and 5 bases from J, with 12 bases between. The CDR3 DNA follows: TGTGCCAGCAGCTTAAGACCCTCCCTAAATGAAAAACTGTTTTTT. It encodes CASSLRPSLNEKLFF.

V gene TRBV4-1 combines with J gene TRBJ2-2; 8 bases align to TRBD1. Germline CDR1 reads MGHRA; CDR2 reads YSYEKL. Losses at the gene ends were 3 bases for V and 3 bases for J; bases not matched to a gene: 9. The CDR3 runs to 17 residues. As DNA, the CDR3 is TGCGCCAGCAGCCACCCGGCCAGACAGGGGTACACCGGGGAGCTGTTTTTT. Translated: CASSHPARQGYTGELFF.

Only a few counts were recorded for this clone. The V gene is TRBV30, the J gene TRBJ1-1; D is unresolved. Germline V gene lookup returns CDR1 GTSNPN and CDR2 SVGIG (reference sequence). The V and J ends lost 0 bases and 4 bases respectively, with 15 bases between them. CDR3 size: 15 residues. CDR3 nucleotide sequence: TGTGCCTGGAGTGTCCTTCTCGGCCTGGGCACTGAAGCTTTCTTT. Translation: CAWSVLLGLGTEAFF. Together with reference TRBV30 and TRBJ1-1, the CDR3 gives the full variable domain: SQTIHQWPATLVQPVGSPLSLECTVEGTSNPNLYWYRQAAGRGLQLLFYSVGIGQISSEVPQNLSASRPQDRQFILSSKKLLLSDSGFYLCAWSVLLGLGTEAFFGQGTRLTVV.

CDR3 in amino acids: CASSLGPNRVDEQYF. In DNA, the CDR3 is TGCGCCAGCAGCTTGGGCCCCAACAGGGTTGACGAGCAGTACTTC. This chain joins TRBV5-1 and TRBJ2-7, with D possibly being TRBD1 (6 bases). The length of the CDR3 is 15 residues. CDR1 is SGHRS, CDR2 YFSETQ, per germline. V gave up 0 bases and J gave up 5 bases, with 15 bases separating them.

The gene calls are TRBV29-1 and TRBJ2-2; 9 nucleotides line up with TRBD1. V was pared by 7 bases and J by 1 base, with 4 bases of the junction left unmatched. The V gene's germline CDR1 is SQVTM and CDR2 ANQGSEA. There are 14 residues in the CDR3. CDR3 DNA: TGCAGCGCCTACAGGGGGCAGAACACCGGGGAGCTGTTTTTT. Its translation is CSAYRGQNTGELFF.

This clone was seen a few times. The V gene is TRBV7-2, the J gene TRBJ1-1, with D uncertain. V lost 2 bases to trimming and J lost 7 bases, with 8 bases between them. The CDR3 consists of 12 residues. Germline V gene data show CDR1 as SGHTA and CDR2 as FQGNSA. The CDR3 DNA reads TGTGCCAGCAGCTTACCCGTCCATGAAGCTTTCTTT. Translating it yields CASSLPVHEAFF.

The CDR3 sequence is CASRTAGAGDEQFF. CDR3 DNA sequence: TGTGCCAGCAGGACGGCGGGGGCCGGGGATGAGCAGTTCTTC. This chain connects TRBV6-5 to TRBJ2-1; weak D call: TRBD2 (7 bases). The germline V gene encodes CDR1 MNHEY and CDR2 SVGAGI. The CDR3 contains 14 residues. V was cut by 6 bases and J by 8 bases, with 17 bases left in between.

Worth noting for this clone: Other DNA variants within this sample encode the same CDR3. The chain joins TRBV20-1 to TRBJ1-1, with D hard to call. The germline V gene has CDR1 DFQATT and CDR2 SNEGSKA (reference sequence). This CDR3 contains 11 residues. Trimming pared 4 bases from V and 1 base from J, leaving 4 bases between. The CDR3 spells CSATRNTEAFF. CDR3 nucleotide sequence: TGCAGTGCTACGCGGAACACTGAAGCTTTCTTT.

This clone was seen more than once but under ten times. The V and J genes are TRBV7-9 and TRBJ2-3, with D unclear. With 0 bases removed from V and 6 bases from J, the gap between germline ends came to 25 bases. From germline, CDR1 is SEHNR and CDR2 FQNEAQ (reference sequence). The CDR3 totals 19 residues. CDR3 protein: CASSLAPWWQASMGDTQYF. The CDR3 DNA reads as TGTGCCAGCAGCTTAGCGCCTTGGTGGCAGGCCTCTATGGGGGATACGCAGTATTTT.

The chain has TRBV6-5 and TRBJ2-6; 7 positions agree with TRBD2. The CDR3 sequence is 15 residues long. After removal of 10 bases from V and 0 bases from J, the junction contained 6 bases not matched to a gene. CDR1 and CDR2 (germline): MNHEY, SVGAGI. CDR3 DNA: TGTGCCACGCGGGGGTTCAGCTCTGGGGCCAACGTCCTGACTTTC. Translating it yields CATRGFSSGANVLTF.

This chain connects TRBV2 to TRBJ2-2; D unclear. Germline CDR1 reads SNHLY; CDR2 reads FYNNEI. Trimming took off 1 base at V and 2 bases at J, with 11 bases between the two ends. The CDR3 is 16 residues long. The CDR3 sequence is CASSEGRPINTGELFF. DNA for the CDR3: TGTGCCAGCAGTGAAGGTCGACCTATTAACACCGGGGAGCTGTTTTTT.